The source of this TCR beta chain is a study of shared clonotypes between healthy human individuals. Replicate sorted-subset PCRs were loaded with 150 to 250 ng DNA, 25,000 to 30,000 T cell genomes. The data were produced by immunoSEQ multiplex PCR, yet TCRdb's version contains in-frame clones alone and is incomplete. The sample shows some 2,100,000 clones, approximately 94% of them seen only once. V lost 3 bases to trimming and J lost 8 bases; unmatched junction nucleotides: 9. The CDR3 is 14 residues long. Germline CDR1 reads SGHNT; CDR2 reads YYREEE (reference sequence). CD45RO negativity and positive selection for CCR7 defined naive CD8 cells, a population that excluded terminally differentiated effector memory CD45RA+ cells. Healthy HIV-negative adults with no recent acute infections or vaccinations were recruited as donors.

This receptor was taken from a man younger than 35 in good health. Some clones in this sample may be carry-over from other donors' samples. The chain recombines TRBV5-4 with TRBJ1-2, with 8 bases that match TRBD1. Source material: naive CD8+ T cells from PBMCs. The CDR3 loop reads CASSSGQAPRGYTF. CDR3 DNA: TGTGCCAGCAGCTCGGGACAGGCCCCGAGAGGCTACACCTTC.